This TCR beta chain stems from a study of blood T cell repertoires in COVID-19. In its sample, this clone was seen once. The CDR3 spans 16 residues. CDR1 and CDR2 from the germline V gene are SGHNT and YENEEA. Trimming took 4 bases from V and 7 from J; bases not matched to a gene: 14. Measured with immunoSEQ multiplex PCR; TCRdb has only the in-frame clones, and not every one. The sample lists around 260,000 clones, around 89% occurring once. The genes are TRBV11-3 and TRBJ1-1, with 8 bases that match TRBD1. Sequenced sample: peripheral blood. This TCR was recovered from a man aged 25-40 years with acute or convalescent COVID-19. CDR3 nucleotides: TGTGCCAGCAGCTCCTCCGGGACAGGTCGTTTTGTTGAAGCTTTCTTT. Protein sequence: CASSSSGTGRFVEAFF.